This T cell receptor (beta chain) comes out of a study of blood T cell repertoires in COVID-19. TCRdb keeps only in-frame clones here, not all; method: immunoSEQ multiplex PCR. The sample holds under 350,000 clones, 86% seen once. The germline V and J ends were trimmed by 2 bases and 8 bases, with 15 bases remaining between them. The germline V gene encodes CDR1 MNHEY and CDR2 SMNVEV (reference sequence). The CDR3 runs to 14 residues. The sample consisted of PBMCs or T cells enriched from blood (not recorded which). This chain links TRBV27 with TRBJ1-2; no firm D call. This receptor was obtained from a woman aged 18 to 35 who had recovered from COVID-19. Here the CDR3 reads CASSLNLGGRGYTF. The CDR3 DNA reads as TGTGCCAGCAGTTTAAACCTTGGAGGTCGCGGCTACACCTTC.